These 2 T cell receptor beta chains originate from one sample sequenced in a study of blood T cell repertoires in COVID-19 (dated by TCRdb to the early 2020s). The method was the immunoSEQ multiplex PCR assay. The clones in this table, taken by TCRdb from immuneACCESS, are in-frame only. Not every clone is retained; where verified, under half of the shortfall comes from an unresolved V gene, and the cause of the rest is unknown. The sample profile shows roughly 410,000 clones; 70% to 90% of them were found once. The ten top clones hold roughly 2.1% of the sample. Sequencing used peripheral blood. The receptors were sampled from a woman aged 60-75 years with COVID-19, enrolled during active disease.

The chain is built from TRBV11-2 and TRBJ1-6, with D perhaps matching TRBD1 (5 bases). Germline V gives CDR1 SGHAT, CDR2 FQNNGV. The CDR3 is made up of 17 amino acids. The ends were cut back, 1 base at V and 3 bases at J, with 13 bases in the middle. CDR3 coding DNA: TGTGCCAGCAGCTTAGTAAGGGGAGGAAGCTATAATTCACCCCTCCACTTT. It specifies CASSLVRGGSYNSPLHF. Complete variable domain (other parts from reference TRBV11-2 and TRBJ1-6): EAGVAQSPRYKIIEKRQSVAFWCNPISGHATLYWYQQILGQGPKLLIQFQNNGVVDDSQLPKDRFSAERLKGVDSTLKIQPAKLEDSAVYLCASSLVRGGSYNSPLHFGNGTRLTVT.

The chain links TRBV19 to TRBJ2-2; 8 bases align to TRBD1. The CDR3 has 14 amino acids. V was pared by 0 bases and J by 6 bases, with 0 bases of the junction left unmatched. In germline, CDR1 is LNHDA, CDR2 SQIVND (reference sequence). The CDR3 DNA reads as TGTGCCAGTAGTATAGACAGGGGGCCCGGGGAGCTGTTTTTT. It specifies CASSIDRGPGELFF.